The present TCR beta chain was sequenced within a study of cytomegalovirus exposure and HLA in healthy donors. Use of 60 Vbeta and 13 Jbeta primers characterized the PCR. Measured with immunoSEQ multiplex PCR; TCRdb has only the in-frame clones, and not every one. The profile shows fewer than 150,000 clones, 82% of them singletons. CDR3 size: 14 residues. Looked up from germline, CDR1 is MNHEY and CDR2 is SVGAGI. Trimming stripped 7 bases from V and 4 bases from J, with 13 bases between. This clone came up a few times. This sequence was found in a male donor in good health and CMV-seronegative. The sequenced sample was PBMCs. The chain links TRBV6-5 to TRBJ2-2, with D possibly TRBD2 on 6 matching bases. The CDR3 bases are TGTGCCAGCACCCCGGGACTCCTCACCGGGGAGCTGTTTTTT. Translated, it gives CASTPGLLTGELFF.